This T cell receptor beta chain was recovered during a study of blood T cell repertoires in COVID-19 (dated by TCRdb to the early 2020s). For the study in its entirety: Samples covering the acute and convalescent phases of COVID-19 were provided by collaborators in the United States, Italy and Spain. The repertoires were released in a freely available public database meant as a resource for research on the immune response to SARS-CoV-2. Deeply sampled blood TCRbeta repertoires from subjects exposed to, actively infected with, or recovered from COVID-19 were included in the dataset. Where HLA class I and class II types were available, the types were taken from metadata supplied by the sample provider, not from assay-based typing. Samples came from the ongoing ImmuneRACE study (first 160 participants) plus 1,254 subjects from 6 global collaborators. The sample metadata nearly always contained a de-identified subject ID, COVID-19 status, age in years and sex. The prospective study material was composed of cDNA or gDNA derived from T cells, B-cell-depleted T cells, or PBMCs. The investigation overall reported the following: How much clinical and demographic metadata was included differed by source and by participant, and the metadata was provided uncurated.

TCRbeta CDR3 regions were amplified from genomic DNA by means of the immunoSEQ Assay, a bias-controlled multiplex PCR. In the paper's pipeline: Nucleated cell counts per sample were estimated from amplification of reference gene primers within the assay. To quantify the absolute abundance of each unique TCRbeta CDR3 rearrangement, sequence reads were collapsed and filtered. Productive Simpson clonality was computed per sample as the square root of Simpson's diversity index over productive rearrangements. Imported from immuneACCESS, the table was reduced by TCRdb to in-frame sequences with V and J called. These copies leave out some clones; in studies compared against another copy, an unresolved V gene accounts for under half, and the cause of the remainder is not known. V and J calls and clone size follow that table, whereas D and trimming were derived from the DNA. This sample lists approximately 470,000 clones; about 85% were detected once. 0.7% of the sample is in the top ten clones.

V and J are trimmed by 4 bases and 8 bases, and the gene matches miss 7 bases of the junction. Its CDR3 holds 13 amino acids, cysteine through phenylalanine. The only DNA kept is the CDR3, 39 bases in frame from the first base. The germline V gene sets CDR1 to MDHEN and CDR2 to SYDVKM. Of note for this clone: No antigen is known for it. No qualities accompany the bases; no much larger clone lies one base away.

In the prospective study, participants were about 18 to 100 years old, resided in approximately 22 geographic areas of the United States, and were enrolled through a virtual design. Cohort assignment in the prospective study relied on participant-reported clinical history from a screening survey and a study questionnaire. Recovered participants in ImmuneRACE Cohort 3 were defined by two consecutive negative NP/OP PCR tests, clearance by a healthcare professional, or resolution of symptoms. In the prospective study, mobile phlebotomists collected whole blood, serum and a nasopharyngeal or oropharyngeal swab from each participant. Over a roughly two-month period, participants in the prospective study had the option of providing additional blood draws and questionnaires. Blood samples from the prospective study were shipped frozen or at room temperature prior to DNA extraction.

The sequence derives from a woman aged 18-29 years who had recovered from COVID-19. The rearranged segments are TRBV28 and TRBJ2-7, and TRBD1 aligns with 8 junction nucleotides. The sequenced sample was PBMCs or T cells enriched from blood (not recorded which). CDR3 protein: CASSSPDREKQYF. The DNA sequence is as follows: TGTGCCAGCAGTTCCCCGGACAGGGAAAAGCAGTACTTC.